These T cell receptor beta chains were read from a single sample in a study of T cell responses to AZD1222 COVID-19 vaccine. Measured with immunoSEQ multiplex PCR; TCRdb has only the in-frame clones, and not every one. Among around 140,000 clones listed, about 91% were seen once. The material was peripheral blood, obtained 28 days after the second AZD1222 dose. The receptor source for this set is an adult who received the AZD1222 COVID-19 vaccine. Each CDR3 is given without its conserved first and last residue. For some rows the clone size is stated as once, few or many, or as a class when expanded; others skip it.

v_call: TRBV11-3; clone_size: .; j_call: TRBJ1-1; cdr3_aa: ASSLQKPNTEAF
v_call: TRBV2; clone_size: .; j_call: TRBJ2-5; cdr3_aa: ASSVGREVTQY
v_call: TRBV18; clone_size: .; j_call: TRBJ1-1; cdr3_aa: ASSPSGAGNTEAF
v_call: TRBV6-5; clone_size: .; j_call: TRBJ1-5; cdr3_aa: ASSYMGDQPQH
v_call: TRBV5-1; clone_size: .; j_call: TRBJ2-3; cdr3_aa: ASSADPLTSGGANTDTQY
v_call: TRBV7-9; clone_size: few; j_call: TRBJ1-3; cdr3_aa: ASSLETAGNTIY
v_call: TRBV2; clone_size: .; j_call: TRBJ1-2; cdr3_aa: ASSAGTANYGYT
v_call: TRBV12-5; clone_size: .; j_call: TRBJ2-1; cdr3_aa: ASGFFGQGNEQF
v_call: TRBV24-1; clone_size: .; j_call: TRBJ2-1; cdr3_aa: ATSGRPGDEQF
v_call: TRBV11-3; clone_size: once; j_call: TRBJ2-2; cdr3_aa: ASSPDGPNTGELF
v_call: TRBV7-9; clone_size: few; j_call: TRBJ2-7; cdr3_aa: ASSLTPGQGGNEQY
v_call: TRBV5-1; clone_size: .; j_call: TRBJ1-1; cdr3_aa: ASSPGQGSPYTEAF
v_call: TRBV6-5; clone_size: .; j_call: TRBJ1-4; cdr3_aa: ASRDRGANEKLF
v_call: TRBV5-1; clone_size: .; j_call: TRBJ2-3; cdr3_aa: ASSLGLAGDSDTQY
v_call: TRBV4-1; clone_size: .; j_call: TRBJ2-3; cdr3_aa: ATRGIGSDTQY
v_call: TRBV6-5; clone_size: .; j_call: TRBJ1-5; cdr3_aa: ASSYSGQGVEPQH
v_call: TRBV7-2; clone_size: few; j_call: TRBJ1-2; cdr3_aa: ASSIQGAGDGYT
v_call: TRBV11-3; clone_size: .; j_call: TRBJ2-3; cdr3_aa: ASSFGLSTDTQY
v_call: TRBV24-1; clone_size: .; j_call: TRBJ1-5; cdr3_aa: ATSAITGVQH
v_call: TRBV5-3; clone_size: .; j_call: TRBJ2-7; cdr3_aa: ARSSSGPTYEQY
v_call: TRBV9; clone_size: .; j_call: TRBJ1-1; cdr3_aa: ASSGGAGGTEAF
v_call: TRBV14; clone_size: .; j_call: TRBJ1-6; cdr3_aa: ASSQGTANSPLH
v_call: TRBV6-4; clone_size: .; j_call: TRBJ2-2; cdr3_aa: ASSGTGDTGELF
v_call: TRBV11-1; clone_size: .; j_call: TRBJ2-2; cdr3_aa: ASSLGVTGELF
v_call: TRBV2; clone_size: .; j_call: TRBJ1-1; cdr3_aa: ASSEDSSEAF
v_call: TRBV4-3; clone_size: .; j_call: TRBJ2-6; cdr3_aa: ASSQDTGGIGVTGANVLT
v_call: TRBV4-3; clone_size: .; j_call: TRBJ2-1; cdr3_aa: ASSQDRGSYNEQF
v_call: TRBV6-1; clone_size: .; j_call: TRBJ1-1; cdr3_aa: ASSERWDGLNTEAF
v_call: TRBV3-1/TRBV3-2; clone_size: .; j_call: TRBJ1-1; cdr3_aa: ASRTYSNTEAF
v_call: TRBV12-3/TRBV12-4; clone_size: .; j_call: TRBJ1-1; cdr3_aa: ASSFGEAEAF
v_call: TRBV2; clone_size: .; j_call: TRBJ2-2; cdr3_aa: ASSENEGELF
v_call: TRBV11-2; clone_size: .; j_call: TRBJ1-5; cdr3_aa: ASSFFDQPQH
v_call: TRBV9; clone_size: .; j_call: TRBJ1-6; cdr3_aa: ASSVGDLGDSPLH
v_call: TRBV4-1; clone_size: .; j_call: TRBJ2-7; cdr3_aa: ASSQMGLATYEQY
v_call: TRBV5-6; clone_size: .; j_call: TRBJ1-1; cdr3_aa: ASSLISLAGTEAF
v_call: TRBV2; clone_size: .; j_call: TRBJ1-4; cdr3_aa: ATSAVSGEKLF
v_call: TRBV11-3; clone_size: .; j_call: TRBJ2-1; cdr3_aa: ASSLMGGGYNEQF
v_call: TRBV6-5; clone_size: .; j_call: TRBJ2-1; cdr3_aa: ASSYQGVNEQF
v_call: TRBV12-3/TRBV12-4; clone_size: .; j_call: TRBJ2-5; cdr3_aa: ASTPGPKETQY
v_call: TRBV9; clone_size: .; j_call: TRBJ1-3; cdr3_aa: ASSVGLSSSGNTIY